One and the same sample provided the 8 T cell receptor beta chains below, sequenced in a study of T cells in Graves' hyperthyroidism and ophthalmopathy. The TCR beta CDR3 regions underwent amplification using RNA transcripts as the source. The HTBI primer set was used in a first-round RT-PCR of the TCR CDR3. TCRdb analysed the multiplex PCR reads with MiXCR anew, one entry per CDR3 protein. The sample has approximately 600,000 distinct CDR3 sequences; 14% are singletons. Sequenced material: blood. Every receptor here comes from a woman aged 18-30 years with Graves' ophthalmopathy.

In its sample, this clonotype was seen many times. The chain joins TRBV18 to TRBJ2-3; no definite D call. CDR1 KGHSH and CDR2 LQKENI come from the germline V gene. V was trimmed by 6 bases and J by 8 bases, leaving 15 bases between them. This CDR3 contains 13 residues. DNA for the CDR3: TGTGCCAGCTCCCCCATGGATCTGGGTACGCAGTATTTT. It specifies CASSPMDLGTQYF.

Regarding this clonotype: A read error may be the cause here, since a much bigger clone is one base away. The rearrangement uses TRBV7-9 and TRBJ2-1; D possibly uses TRBD1 or TRBD2 (5 bases each). The J call is uncertain, as TRBJ2-7 better fits the DNA end. Looked up from germline, CDR1 is SEHNR and CDR2 is FQNEAQ (reference sequence). This CDR3 contains 18 residues. CDR3 in amino acids: CASIQKEGTQGPYNEQYF. CDR3 nucleotides: TGTGCCAGCATCCAAAAGGAAGGGACGCAAGGTCCCTACAATGAGCAGTACTTC.

This clonotype was seen only a few times. This chain joins TRBV18 and TRBJ1-3; 7 positions match TRBD1. The CDR3 covers 16 residues. Trimming at V came to 3 bases and at J to 0 bases, leaving 5 bases not matched to a gene. Germline-derived CDR1 and CDR2 are KGHSH and LQKENI. DNA of the CDR3: TGTGCCAGCTCACCCGTACAGGGGCTCTCTGGAAACACCATATATTTT. This codes for CASSPVQGLSGNTIYF.

Of note for this clonotype: A read error may explain this, as a much larger clone is one base away. V is TRBV6-4 and J is TRBJ2-5, with D hard to call. Germline-derived CDR1 and CDR2 are MRHNA and SNTAGT. The CDR3 sequence is 16 residues long. The CDR3 region is CASSYSGKGYQETQYF. CDR3 sequence (DNA): TGTGCCAGCAGTTACTCGGGCAAGGGCTACCAAGAGACCCAGTACTTC.

This clonotype was seen many times. The chain employs TRBV7-2 and TRBJ2-1; 8 bases line up with TRBD1. The CDR3 is made up of 14 amino acids. The germline V gene encodes CDR1 SGHTA and CDR2 FQGNSA. The trim removed 7 bases at V and 2 bases at J, leaving 4 bases unmatched. The CDR3 loop reads CASTKDRAYNEQFF. CDR3 DNA: TGTGCCAGCACCAAGGACAGGGCCTACAATGAGCAGTTCTTC.

This clonotype was counted between two and nine times. CDR3 nucleotides: TGTGCCAGCAGCCCGGGACTAGTAGGGGGAGGCACCGGGGAGCTGTTTTTT. Translation: CASSPGLVGGGTGELFF. The V call is TRBV11-3, the J call TRBJ2-2, with TRBD2 matching over 8 bases. CDR3 length: 17 amino acids. With 5 bases clipped from V and 4 bases from J, the junction kept 12 bases outside the gene matches. Germline values: CDR1 SGHNT, CDR2 YENEEA.

This clonotype was seen at least ten times. The V gene is TRBV19, the J gene TRBJ2-7; 9 bases agree with TRBD2. Germline V CDR1 and CDR2: LNHDA, SQIVND (reference sequence). The CDR3 has 15 amino acids. The ends lost 9 bases at V and 1 base at J; junction bases unmatched: 10. CDR3 nucleotides: TGTGCCAGCTCGGCGGGGGGGACTCATTCCTACGAGCAGTACTTC. It encodes CASSAGGTHSYEQYF. Supplemented by reference TRBV19 and TRBJ2-7, the full variable domain reads DGGITQSPKYLFRKEGQNVTLSCEQNLNHDAMYWYRQDPGQGLRLIYYSQIVNDFQKGDIAEGYSVSREKKESFPLTVTSAQKNPTAFYLCASSAGGTHSYEQYFGPGTRLTVT.

A few counts support this clonotype. The chain recombines TRBV13 with TRBJ1-6; 12 nucleotides align to TRBD1. The CDR3 extends over 17 amino acids. Germline CDR1 PRHDT, CDR2 FYEKMQ (reference sequence). V shed 5 bases and J 6 bases; nucleotides not matched to a gene: 8. CDR3 sequence reads: CASSPSGTGGFNSPLHF. The CDR3 bases are TGTGCCAGCAGCCCATCCGGGACAGGGGGCTTTAATTCACCCCTCCACTTT. The full variable domain, completed using reference TRBV13 and TRBJ1-6, is AAGVIQSPRHLIKEKRETATLKCYPIPRHDTVYWYQQGPGQDPQFLISFYEKMQSDKGSIPDRFSAQQFSDYHSELNMSSLELGDSALYFCASSPSGTGGFNSPLHFGNGTRLTVT.